The 10 T cell receptor beta chains in this list originate from one sample, sequenced in a study of immune evolution from preneoplasia to lung adenocarcinoma. TCRdb's table, derived via immunoSEQ multiplex PCR, lists solely in-frame clones and lacks some. Among 6,500 to 7,500 clones listed, about 79% were seen once. Sequencing input: FFPE invasive lung adenocarcinoma tissue. The receptors were gathered from a person aged 35 to 50 with lung adenocarcinoma.

V and J are TRBV14 and TRBJ1-4; D gene unclear. Trimming removed 4 bases at V and 8 bases at J, with 14 bases between. Germline lookup yields CDR1 SGHDN and CDR2 FVKESK. This CDR3 region has 14 residues. In DNA, the CDR3 is TGTGCCAGCAGCCCCCGCTGGGGTGGGGAAAAACTGTTTTTT. Translated: CASSPRWGGEKLFF.

The chain has TRBV19 and TRBJ2-3; perhaps TRBD2 as D (6 bases). Trimming took 5 bases from V and 1 from J, leaving 13 bases between them. The CDR3 has 15 residues. CDR1 and CDR2 from the germline V gene are LNHDA and SQIVND (reference sequence). The CDR3 spells CASSFLGEGTDTQYF. DNA for the CDR3: TGTGCCAGTAGTTTTCTGGGGGAGGGCACAGATACGCAGTATTTT. Drawing the rest from reference TRBV19 and TRBJ2-3, the complete variable domain is DGGITQSPKYLFRKEGQNVTLSCEQNLNHDAMYWYRQDPGQGLRLIYYSQIVNDFQKGDIAEGYSVSREKKESFPLTVTSAQKNPTAFYLCASSFLGEGTDTQYFGPGTRLTVL.

V gene TRBV7-9 combines with J gene TRBJ2-3; D remains unclear. The germline V gene has CDR1 SEHNR and CDR2 FQNEAQ (reference sequence). The CDR3 consists of 13 residues. V was trimmed by 4 bases and J by 3 bases, leaving 8 bases between them. CDR3 region: CASSSAGTDTQYF. The CDR3 bases are TGTGCCAGCAGCTCGGCCGGAACAGATACGCAGTATTTT.

This chain connects TRBV7-2 to TRBJ2-1; TRBD1 is a possible D gene (6 bases). The V and J ends lost 10 bases and 4 bases respectively, with 14 bases between them. CDR3 length: 13 amino acids. CDR1 and CDR2 from the germline V gene are SGHTA and FQGNSA. CDR3 DNA sequence: TGTGCCACCGGGTCAGGGGTATACAATGAGCAGTTCTTC. Translation: CATGSGVYNEQFF.

The chain has TRBV5-6 and TRBJ2-2; the D gene could be TRBD1 or TRBD2 (5 bases each). Germline V gives CDR1 SGHDT, CDR2 YYEEEE. This CDR3 has 19 amino acids. V was clipped by 3 bases and J by 7 bases, with 28 bases between them. CDR3 coding DNA: TGTGCCAGCAGCTGGGACCCCCTCGAGTGGAGAGGGAGAGGCGGGGAGCTGTTTTTT. This gives the protein CASSWDPLEWRGRGGELFF.

A single count supports this clone. The rearrangement uses TRBV30 and TRBJ1-5, with unresolved D. Germline CDR1 GTSNPN, CDR2 SVGIG (reference sequence). The CDR3 covers 15 residues. Trimming cost V 0 bases and J 3 bases, with 12 bases left between them. The CDR3 DNA sequence: TGTGCCTGGAGTGTAGTTGGGCGGAACAATCAGCCCCAGCATTTT. It is translated as CAWSVVGRNNQPQHF. The full variable domain, in which reference TRBV30 and TRBJ1-5 provide the parts outside the CDR3, is SQTIHQWPATLVQPVGSPLSLECTVEGTSNPNLYWYRQAAGRGLQLLFYSVGIGQISSEVPQNLSASRPQDRQFILSSKKLLLSDSGFYLCAWSVVGRNNQPQHFGDGTRLSIL.

This chain connects TRBV29-1 to TRBJ2-7; 7 bases are a match to TRBD2. Germline CDR1 SQVTM, CDR2 ANQGSEA. This CDR3 is built from 12 residues. Germline trimming cut 7 bases from V and 5 bases from J; bases unmatched to any gene: 8. In DNA form, the CDR3 reads TGCAGCGGGGGGAGGGATAGAGACGAGCAGTACTTC. It yields the protein CSGGRDRDEQYF.

In this sample, this clone turned up a few times. This chain joins TRBV6-6 and TRBJ2-2, with 8 positions matching TRBD2. V dropped 4 bases and J dropped 6; count of bases not matched to a gene: 10. This CDR3 contains 16 residues. The germline gives CDR1 MNHNY, CDR2 SVGAGI (reference sequence). The CDR3 sequence is CASSSPGGGVAGELFF. As DNA, the CDR3 is TGTGCCAGCAGTTCCCCGGGGGGGGGAGTTGCCGGGGAGCTGTTTTTT.

The chain recombines TRBV5-1 with TRBJ1-1; TRBD1 might be the D (5 bases). Germline V lookup: CDR1 SGHRS, CDR2 YFSETQ. The CDR3 extends over 13 amino acids. V was clipped by 2 bases and J by 4 bases, with 9 bases between them. In DNA, the CDR3 is TGCGCCAGCAGCTTAACAGGAATCACTGAAGCTTTCTTT. The encoded protein is CASSLTGITEAFF.

This clone occurred a few times. V and J are TRBV19 and TRBJ1-1; no clear D gene. This CDR3 contains 14 residues. From germline, CDR1 is LNHDA and CDR2 SQIVND (reference sequence). V lost 1 base and J lost 8, with 14 bases in between. The CDR3 reads CASSIVQPSPEAFF. The CDR3 DNA follows: TGTGCCAGTAGTATAGTTCAACCCTCTCCCGAAGCTTTCTTT.